One T cell receptor (beta chain) is described in this entry. No antigen is known for it. These data belong to a study of identifying expanded T cells in peripheral blood. General study results and limits: About 1.2 clones differed between technical replicates, versus about 15 and 19 over time. Clone count variance between roughly 2-week samples rose with total template count.

Healthy donors had no documented immune events, such as infections, while sampled. The V end lost 5 bases, the J end lost 1 base, and 11 bases lay between the germline ends. The CDR3 is 14 amino acids. Germline V gene lookup returns CDR1 MGHDK and CDR2 SYGVNS. Libraries were prepared by immunoSEQ multiplex PCR; TCRdb keeps only in-frame clonotypes and omits some of them. The table lists about 63,000 clones, over 80% of them singletons, with 19% in the top ten. The TCR originated in a person aged 18 to 70 in good health. This chain joins TRBV25-1 and TRBJ1-1; D unclear. Specimen: blood. The CDR3 DNA reads as TGTGCCAGCAGTCAATCTTCCGGGAACACTGAAGCTTTCTTT. This codes for CASSQSSGNTEAFF.